Below, 7 T cell receptor beta chains from the same sample are listed, as sequenced in a study of blood T cells in healthy people across ages. Sample-barcoded 5' priming and a J-beta primer mix drove a second PCR of roughly 7 to 11 cycles. TCRdb processed the 5' RACE reads anew with MiXCR; each CDR3 protein has one entry. Of around 500,000 distinct CDR3 sequences listed, roughly 48% were seen once; the top ten hold around 24%. The source material was blood. The receptor set was obtained from a man older than 75 in good health.

Regarding this clonotype: This may stem from a read error, because a much larger clone lies one nucleotide away. V and J are TRBV6-6 and TRBJ1-1; perhaps TRBD1 as D (6 bases). The CDR3 is 12 residues long. The V and J ends lost 6 bases and 8 bases respectively, with 13 bases between them. CDR1 is MNHNY, CDR2 SVGAGI, per germline (reference sequence). The CDR3 region has the DNA TGTGCCAGCAGCCTACAGGGCCTGGAAGCTTTCTTT. It encodes CASSLQGLEAFF.

There are many counts of this clonotype. This sequence joins TRBV7-9 and TRBJ2-3; perhaps D is TRBD1 or TRBD2 (6 bases each). Germline CDR1 SEHNR, CDR2 FQNEAQ (reference sequence). The CDR3 spans 15 residues. The V end was cut by 3 bases, the J end by 1 base, with 11 bases between. CDR3 region: CASSLGGDGTDTQYF. DNA for the CDR3: TGTGCCAGCAGCTTGGGGGGCGATGGCACAGATACGCAGTATTTT. Full variable domain (outside the CDR3, taken from reference TRBV7-9 and TRBJ2-3): DTGVSQNPRHKITKRGQNVTFRCDPISEHNRLYWYRQTLGQGPEFLTYFQNEAQLEKSRLLSDRFSAERPKGSFSTLEIQRTEQGDSAMYLCASSLGGDGTDTQYFGPGTRLTVL.

This clonotype was recorded a few times. The rearrangement joins TRBV12-3 or TRBV12-4 to TRBJ1-5; 10 nucleotides agree with TRBD1. V lost 5 bases, J lost 4 bases, and 5 bases stayed unmatched. The CDR3 length is 15 residues. The CDR3 loop reads CASSRGQGVNQPQHF. The DNA for the CDR3 is TGTGCCAGCAGTAGAGGACAGGGGGTAAATCAGCCCCAGCATTTT.

This clonotype was found once. The chain combines TRBV28 with TRBJ2-5, with D unresolved. Between the trimmed V and J ends, which lost 4 bases and 11 bases, there was a span of 20 bases. From germline, CDR1 is MDHEN and CDR2 SYDVKM. CDR3 length: 14 amino acids. CDR3: CASSSVWSYNEQYF. The CDR3 DNA follows: TGTGCCAGCAGTTCGGTGTGGTCCTACAATGAGCAGTACTTC.

At least ten counts were recorded for this clonotype. V gene TRBV29-1 combines with J gene TRBJ2-5; D is possibly TRBD1 (6 bases). V was trimmed by 7 bases and J by 2 bases, leaving 11 bases between them. The CDR3 has 12 residues. CDR1 and CDR2 (germline): SQVTM, ANQGSEA. The CDR3 coding sequence is TGCAGCGCCCTAGGACAGCAAGAGACCCAGTACTTC. Its protein product is CSALGQQETQYF. Supplemented by reference TRBV29-1 and TRBJ2-5, the full variable domain reads SAVISQKPSRDICQRGTSLTIQCQVDSQVTMMFWYRQQPGQSLTLIATANQGSEATYESGFVIDKFPISRPNLTFSTLTVSNMSPEDSSIYLCSALGQQETQYFGPGTRLLVL.

A few counts support this clonotype. The DNA is left out, because the CDR3 cannot be placed on it with certainty; the CDR3 is given as TCRdb lists it. V is TRBV29-1 and J is TRBJ2-5; the DNA was not compared with TRBD1, the D call given in the table. The CDR3 comprises 20 residues, both ends counted. Germline CDR1 reads SQVTM; CDR2 reads ANQGSEA. CDR3: CSVESGPWSGYTFGSGTQYF.

This clonotype was counted a few times. This chain connects TRBV12-3 or TRBV12-4 to TRBJ1-1, with unresolved D. There are 14 residues in the CDR3. Deletions cut 3 bases from V and 0 bases from J, with 8 bases between. CDR3 DNA sequence: TGTGCCAGCAGTTTGGTCAGGATGAACACTGAAGCTTTCTTT. Translating it yields CASSLVRMNTEAFF.